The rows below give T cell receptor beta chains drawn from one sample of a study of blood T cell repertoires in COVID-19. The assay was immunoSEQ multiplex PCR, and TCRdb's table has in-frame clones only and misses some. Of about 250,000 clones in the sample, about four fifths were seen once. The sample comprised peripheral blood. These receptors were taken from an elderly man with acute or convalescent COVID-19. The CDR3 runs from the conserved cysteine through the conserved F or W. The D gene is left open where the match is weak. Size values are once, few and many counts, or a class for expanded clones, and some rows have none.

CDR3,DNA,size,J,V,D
CASSESTPPAPQHF,TGTGCCAGCAGTGAATCAACACCGCCCGCGCCCCAGCATTTT,few,TRBJ1-5,TRBV25-1,-
CASSLAGESTDTQYF,TGTGCCAGCAGCCTGGCAGGGGAGAGCACAGATACGCAGTATTTT,-,TRBJ2-3,TRBV28,-
CAGIDKIRSWTGWNYGYTF,TGTGCCGGGATCGATAAAATTCGCTCTTGGACAGGGTGGAACTATGGCTACACCTTC,-,TRBJ1-2,TRBV30,TRBD1
CATSSRRTSGRDEQYF,TGTGCCACCAGCAGCCGACGTACTAGCGGGAGGGACGAGCAGTACTTC,-,TRBJ2-7,TRBV15,TRBD2
CASSPAGDWQYF,TGTGCCAGCTCACCAGCGGGAGACTGGCAGTACTTC,-,TRBJ2-7,TRBV18,TRBD2
CASSPDRAGYGYTF,TGTGCCAGCAGCCCAGACAGGGCGGGCTATGGCTACACCTTC,once,TRBJ1-2,TRBV2,TRBD1
CASSSGSGSYEQYF,TGTGCCAGCAGCTCCGGGAGCGGGTCCTACGAGCAGTACTTC,once,TRBJ2-7,TRBV11-3,-
CASSPGRRGTGELFF,TGTGCCAGCTCACCAGGTCGCAGGGGAACCGGGGAGCTGTTTTTT,-,TRBJ2-2,TRBV18,-
CASSPRQGFSINNEQFF,TGTGCCAGCTCACCACGACAGGGCTTTTCGATTAACAATGAGCAGTTCTTC,-,TRBJ2-1,TRBV18,TRBD1
CASSFAGGDKYGKLFF,TGTGCCAGCAGCTTCGCGGGGGGGGATAAGTACGGAAAACTGTTTTTT,-,TRBJ1-4,TRBV5-8,-
CASSAPWTGWNQPQHF,TGTGCCAGTAGTGCGCCCTGGACAGGATGGAATCAGCCCCAGCATTTT,few,TRBJ1-5,TRBV19,TRBD1
CATSRGQGKEKLFF,TGTGCCACCAGCAGGGGACAGGGTAAAGAAAAACTGTTTTTT,-,TRBJ1-4,TRBV15,TRBD1
CASSQDDSGYTGELFF,TGCGCCAGCAGCCAAGATGATTCAGGCTACACCGGGGAGCTGTTTTTT,-,TRBJ2-2,TRBV4-1,-
CASSPSLGLRTTEAFF,TGTGCCAGTAGTCCCTCCCTCGGACTCCGAACCACTGAAGCTTTCTTT,-,TRBJ1-1,TRBV19,-
CASSEFGTSSGNTIYF,TGTGCCAGCAGTGAATTTGGTACGAGCTCTGGAAACACCATATATTTT,-,TRBJ1-3,TRBV25-1,-
CASSFGFWGQRTDTQYF,TGCGCCAGCAGCTTCGGCTTCTGGGGGCAGAGGACAGATACGCAGTATTTT,-,TRBJ2-3,TRBV5-1,-
CASSFLSASPLHF,TGTGCCAGCAGCTTCCTATCTGCTTCACCCCTCCACTTT,-,TRBJ1-6,TRBV2,-
CASSLIRTGGGAGYGYTF,TGTGCCAGCAGCTTAATCCGGACAGGGGGTGGGGCGGGTTATGGCTACACCTTC,-,TRBJ1-2,TRBV7-2,TRBD1
CATRQKETQYF,TGTGCCACTAGACAGAAAGAGACCCAGTACTTC,-,TRBJ2-5,TRBV24-1,-
CASSLGQGKYTF,TGCGCCAGCAGCTTGGGACAGGGAAAGTACACCTTC,few,TRBJ1-2,TRBV5-1,TRBD1
CASRALGVQPQHF,TGTGCCAGCAGGGCTCTAGGGGTTCAGCCCCAGCATTTT,-,TRBJ1-5,TRBV6-5,-
CASRSTPNTEAFF,TGTGCCAGCAGATCAACACCCAACACTGAAGCTTTCTTT,-,TRBJ1-1,TRBV6-1,-
CASSLKPAKTYSGNTIYF,TGTGCCAGCAGTTTGAAACCGGCGAAGACTTACTCTGGAAACACCATATATTTT,-,TRBJ1-3,TRBV27,-
CASSLGLAGYNEQFF,TGTGCCAGCAGTCTCGGCCTAGCGGGTTACAATGAGCAGTTCTTC,-,TRBJ2-1,TRBV27,TRBD2
CSVGRRVLNTEAFF,TGCAGCGTGGGTCGGCGGGTTCTAAACACTGAAGCTTTCTTT,-,TRBJ1-1,TRBV29-1,-
CASSSGGRVYGYTF,TGTGCCAGCTCGTCAGGTGGCAGGGTATATGGCTACACCTTC,-,TRBJ1-2,TRBV18,-
CASSLGPGNSNQPQHF,TGCGCCAGCAGCTTGGGTCCAGGGAATAGCAATCAGCCCCAGCATTTT,-,TRBJ1-5,TRBV5-1,-
CASSPRTGASQPQHF,TGTGCCAGCTCCCCTCGGACAGGGGCGAGTCAGCCCCAGCATTTT,once,TRBJ1-5,TRBV18,TRBD1
CASTQRTSGYEQYF,TGTGCCAGCACCCAACGGACTAGCGGATACGAGCAGTACTTC,few,TRBJ2-7,TRBV7-8,TRBD2
CASSQDAGNTIYF,TGTGCCAGCAGCCAAGATGCGGGGAACACCATATATTTT,few,TRBJ1-3,TRBV3-1/TRBV3-2,-
CASSPGGQYSNQPQHF,TGTGCCAGCAGCCCCGGCGGACAGTATAGCAATCAGCCCCAGCATTTT,-,TRBJ1-5,TRBV5-5,-
CASRGTENTGELFF,TGTGCCAGCCGGGGGACGGAAAACACCGGGGAGCTGTTTTTT,-,TRBJ2-2,TRBV28,-
CASSLAGGPEELFF,TGTGCCAGCAGCTTAGCGGGAGGGCCTGAGGAGCTGTTTTTT,-,TRBJ2-2,TRBV7-9,TRBD2
CASRRENYGYTF,TGTGCCAGCAGAAGGGAGAACTATGGCTACACCTTC,-,TRBJ1-2,TRBV25-1,-
CASKAGATSYEQYF,TGTGCCAGCAAGGCGGGGGCGACCTCCTACGAGCAGTACTTC,-,TRBJ2-7,TRBV2,-
CSVVRGSYGYTF,TGCAGCGTTGTTAGGGGTTCCTATGGCTACACCTTC,-,TRBJ1-2,TRBV29-1,-
CASSPPFTSGGIF,TGTGCCAGCAGCCCCCCCTTTACTAGTGGTGGGATCTTC,-,TRBJ2-1,TRBV5-6,-
CATTRSSYEQYF,TGTGCCACCACTAGGAGCTCCTACGAGCAGTACTTC,once,TRBJ2-7,TRBV28,-
CASSYYTGLAGDEQYF,TGTGCCAGCAGTTACTACACGGGACTAGCGGGAGATGAGCAGTACTTC,few,TRBJ2-7,TRBV6-5,TRBD2
CAISDVRGQATEAFF,TGTGCCATCAGTGACGTAAGGGGGCAGGCCACTGAAGCTTTCTTT,-,TRBJ1-1,TRBV10-3,TRBD1
CASSSGASGPNTQYF,TGTGCCAGCAGCTCTGGGGCTAGCGGCCCGAATACGCAGTATTTT,-,TRBJ2-3,TRBV7-2,TRBD2
CASSYRGDRGNEQFF,TGCGCCAGCAGCTACCGTGGGGACAGGGGAAATGAGCAGTTCTTC,few,TRBJ2-1,TRBV5-1,TRBD1
CASRKTGETDTQYF,TGTGCCAGCAGAAAGACAGGGGAAACAGATACGCAGTATTTT,few,TRBJ2-3,TRBV11-3,TRBD1
CASSPTQGISYNEQFF,TGTGCCAGTAGTCCGACCCAGGGAATCTCCTACAATGAGCAGTTCTTC,once,TRBJ2-1,TRBV19,-
CASSVAAAGLSGNTIYF,TGTGCCAGCAGCGTAGCGGCCGCAGGGTTGAGTGGAAACACCATATATTTT,-,TRBJ1-3,TRBV9,-
CASSVDLAGELFF,TGCGCCAGCAGCGTGGACCTCGCAGGGGAACTGTTTTTT,-,TRBJ1-4,TRBV5-1,-
CSVAGTGVVGYTF,TGCAGCGTTGCCGGGACAGGGGTGGTTGGCTACACCTTC,-,TRBJ1-2,TRBV29-1,TRBD1
CASSLRHNYGYTF,TGTGCCAGCAGTTTAAGACATAACTATGGCTACACCTTC,-,TRBJ1-2,TRBV28,-
CASSEGTGLNQPQHF,TGTGCCAGCAGTGAAGGGACAGGGCTCAATCAGCCCCAGCATTTT,-,TRBJ1-5,TRBV6-1,TRBD1
CASGGMSNQPQHF,TGTGCCTCAGGGGGGATGAGCAATCAGCCCCAGCATTTT,-,TRBJ1-5,TRBV19,TRBD1
CASSPRRRIGEKLFF,TGTGCCAGCAGTCCGCGGCGGAGGATCGGTGAAAAACTGTTTTTT,-,TRBJ1-4,TRBV28,-
CASSQGTSGRSEQYF,TGTGCCAGCAGCCAAGGGACTAGCGGGAGGAGTGAGCAGTACTTC,-,TRBJ2-7,TRBV3-1/TRBV3-2,TRBD2
CASSLAGAGGVNSPLHF,TGTGCCAGCAGCTTAGCCGGGGCAGGGGGCGTCAATTCACCCCTCCACTTT,once,TRBJ1-6,TRBV11-2,TRBD1
CAKLNGSSSYEQYF,TGTGCCAAGTTAAACGGATCTAGCTCCTACGAGCAGTACTTC,-,TRBJ2-7,TRBV6-4,-
CSVVANYGYTF,TGCAGCGTTGTAGCCAACTATGGCTACACCTTC,-,TRBJ1-2,TRBV29-1,-
CAWSQGQGPDTQYF,TGTGCCTGGAGTCAGGGACAGGGGCCAGATACGCAGTATTTT,-,TRBJ2-3,TRBV30,TRBD1
CASSIGPGRGGVQPQHF,TGTGCCAGTAGTATAGGGCCGGGGAGAGGGGGGGTACAGCCCCAGCATTTT,-,TRBJ1-5,TRBV19,-